This TCR beta chain emerged from a study of vaccination and CD4 T cells after COVID-19. Remarks on this clonotype: No antigen is known for it.

Sequenced with the Oncomine TCR Beta short-read assay was DNA taken from cultured CD4+ T cells. Scientists extracted genomic DNA from CD4+ T cells grown in culture. TCRdb reprocessed the PCR reads with MiXCR, giving one entry per CDR3 protein. The sample has about 5,500 distinct CDR3 sequences; 30% to 40% are singletons. Germline CDR1 SGHRS, CDR2 YFSETQ. Trimming removed 4 bases at V and 7 bases at J, with 11 bases between. The CDR3 runs 12 residues. Stated treatment: approximately 11-day PBMC culture with coronavirus spike peptide pools or control peptides (ViraFEST assay). From the unexposed donor, CD4+ T cells were collected ahead of the COVID-19 pandemic (2011-2018). The study, taken as a whole, reports: Convalescent patients' vaccine-specific clones were spike mono-reactive in 304 of 307 cases.

The J gene is TRBJ1-2, the V gene TRBV5-1, with D unclear. Material for sequencing was CD4+ T cells from blood, cultured in vitro. The TCR was taken from a human donor in good health. As DNA, the CDR3 is TGCGCCAGCAGCCCTGATTTAGGTGGCTACACCTTC. Translating gives CASSPDLGGYTF.